A single sample is the source of the 15 T cell receptor beta chains below, sequenced in a study of response to subunit inactivated influenza vaccine. TCRdb fed the RT-PCR reads into MiXCR, producing one record per CDR3 protein. The table shows under 950,000 distinct CDR3 sequences, with around 21% occurring only once. Sequencing used PBMCs from blood, obtained 5 to 6 days after vaccination. These receptors originate from a man aged 45-65 years who received an inactivated influenza vaccine.

A few counts support this clonotype. V usage is TRBV12-3 or TRBV12-4 and J usage is TRBJ2-1, with 7 bases fitting TRBD2. After removal of 6 bases from V and 4 bases from J, the junction contained 6 bases not matched to a gene. There are 14 residues in the CDR3. CDR3 sequence: CASRFRDYYNEQFF. The CDR3 DNA reads TGTGCCAGCAGGTTCCGGGACTATTACAATGAGCAGTTCTTC.

This clonotype was detected only a few times. The V gene is TRBV29-1, the J gene TRBJ2-7; a possible D gene is TRBD2 (6 bases). The CDR3 loop spans 12 amino acids. Germline assignment: CDR1 SQVTM and CDR2 ANQGSEA. V was trimmed by 4 bases and J by 4 bases, leaving 11 bases between them. CDR3 sequence: CSVVLGGYEQYF. CDR3 in DNA: TGCAGCGTTGTGCTTGGAGGGTACGAGCAGTACTTC.

This clonotype came up a few times. The chain links TRBV12-3 or TRBV12-4 to TRBJ2-3, with a weak D call TRBD2 (6 bases). This CDR3 is built from 16 residues. The V end lost 7 bases, the J end lost 4 bases, and 21 bases lay between the germline ends. The CDR3 is CASTLSGGSEADTQYF. Here the CDR3 DNA reads TGTGCCAGCACCCTCTCTGGGGGGAGTGAGGCAGATACGCAGTATTTT.

The V call is TRBV7-9, the J call TRBJ2-1, with D uncertain. V dropped 2 bases and J dropped 5 bases, with 16 bases sitting between them. This CDR3 has 16 residues. Germline V gene sequence: CDR1 SEHNR, CDR2 FQNEAQ (reference sequence). CDR3 bases: TGTGCCAGCAGCTTACTACTCCCTTTAACGGACAATGAGCAGTTCTTC. Translation gives CASSLLLPLTDNEQFF.

The chain carries TRBV7-2 and TRBJ1-4; 7 bases are a match to TRBD1. CDR3 size: 15 residues. CDR1 is SGHTA and CDR2 is FQGNSA in the germline V gene. The junction had 4 bases not matched to a gene; V was cut back by 5 bases and J by 1 base. CDR3 DNA sequence: TGTGCCAGCAGCACCAACAGGGGAACTAATGAAAAACTGTTTTTT. Translation: CASSTNRGTNEKLFF.

The rearrangement links TRBV27 to TRBJ1-5, with 7 bases aligning to TRBD1. The CDR3 contains 17 residues. V gave up 4 bases and J gave up 0 bases; unmatched junction bases: 9. The germline V gene encodes CDR1 MNHEY and CDR2 SMNVEV (reference sequence). The CDR3 is CASSWPGGHYSNQPQHF. CDR3 sequence (DNA): TGTGCCAGCAGTTGGCCAGGGGGGCACTATAGCAATCAGCCCCAGCATTTT.

V gene TRBV4-1 combines with J gene TRBJ2-7; D remains ambiguous. Looked up from germline, CDR1 is MGHRA and CDR2 is YSYEKL. The CDR3 consists of 15 residues. The germline V and J ends were trimmed by 4 bases and 2 bases, with 15 bases remaining between them. The CDR3 region is CASSRTGVLAYEQYF. In DNA form, the CDR3 reads TGCGCCAGCAGCCGAACGGGCGTCCTCGCCTACGAGCAGTACTTC.

In DNA, the CDR3 is TGTGCCAGCAGCTTAGGAGCGCCTCCCGACCAGTACTTC. Protein product: CASSLGAPPDQYF. The gene calls are TRBV7-2 and TRBJ2-5; D gene unclear. The V and J ends lost 1 base and 10 bases respectively, with 13 bases between them. From germline, CDR1 is SGHTA and CDR2 FQGNSA. The CDR3 length is 13 residues.

This clonotype was recorded at least ten times. V gene TRBV5-1 combines with J gene TRBJ2-1, with unresolved D. The CDR3 runs to 14 residues. CDR1 is SGHRS, CDR2 YFSETQ, per germline. V gave up 1 base and J gave up 2 bases, with 7 bases separating them. For the CDR3, the DNA is TGCGCCAGCAGCTTGCGCGTAACCTACAATGAGCAGTTCTTC. This codes for CASSLRVTYNEQFF.

This chain uses TRBV28 with TRBJ2-1; 7 bases are shared with TRBD1. Germline V gives CDR1 MDHEN, CDR2 SYDVKM. The CDR3 runs 17 residues. V trimming: 4 bases; J trimming: 0 bases; junction bases outside the gene matches: 9. CDR3 residues: CASSSPRQGRSYNEQFF. DNA of the CDR3: TGTGCCAGCAGTTCGCCCCGACAGGGACGCTCCTACAATGAGCAGTTCTTC.

This clonotype showed up just a few times. The CDR3 DNA reads TGCAGTGCTAGACCCTACCTAGCGGGAGAAGAGACCCAGTACTTC. This codes for CSARPYLAGEETQYF. This sequence joins TRBV20-1 and TRBJ2-5; 10 positions agree with TRBD2. The V segment lost 2 bases and the J segment 3 bases; nucleotides outside the gene matches: 6. CDR1 and CDR2 from the germline V gene are DFQATT and SNEGSKA (reference sequence). The CDR3 totals 15 residues.

The table lists this clonotype with a few counts. The chain carries TRBV29-1 and TRBJ2-7; no firm D call. The V gene lost 7 bases and the J gene lost 0 bases, with 16 bases spanning the gap. Germline V gene sequence: CDR1 SQVTM, CDR2 ANQGSEA. The CDR3 is made up of 14 amino acids. Here the CDR3 reads CSAARAASSYEQYF. The CDR3 DNA reads TGCAGCGCCGCGCGAGCCGCAAGCTCCTACGAGCAGTACTTC.

V is TRBV7-2 and J is TRBJ2-7; unclear D gene. The CDR3 has 14 amino acids. CDR1 and CDR2 from the germline V gene are SGHTA and FQGNSA. V lost 0 bases to trimming and J lost 3 bases, with 9 bases between them. The DNA for the CDR3 is TGTGCCAGCAGCTTAGCGCTTAGGGACTACGAGCAGTACTTC. This sequence encodes CASSLALRDYEQYF.

This chain uses TRBV7-9 with TRBJ2-1; 12 bases are a match to TRBD1. The ends lost 5 bases at V and 11 bases at J; junction bases unmatched: 7. The CDR3 runs to 14 residues. CDR1 and CDR2 from the germline V gene are SEHNR and FQNEAQ (reference sequence). CDR3 residues: CASSRRDRGRQQFF. The CDR3 nucleotides read TGTGCCAGCAGCCGCCGGGACAGGGGGCGTCAGCAGTTCTTC.

This clonotype occurred a few times. The chain links TRBV4-1 to TRBJ1-2; D call uncertain. Germline assignment: CDR1 MGHRA and CDR2 YSYEKL. The CDR3 is made up of 17 amino acids. Trimming cost V 0 bases and J 0 bases, with 14 bases left between them. The CDR3, as DNA: TGCGCCAGCAGCCAAGATTCCCAACGAACGACTAACTATGGCTACACCTTC. This encodes CASSQDSQRTTNYGYTF.